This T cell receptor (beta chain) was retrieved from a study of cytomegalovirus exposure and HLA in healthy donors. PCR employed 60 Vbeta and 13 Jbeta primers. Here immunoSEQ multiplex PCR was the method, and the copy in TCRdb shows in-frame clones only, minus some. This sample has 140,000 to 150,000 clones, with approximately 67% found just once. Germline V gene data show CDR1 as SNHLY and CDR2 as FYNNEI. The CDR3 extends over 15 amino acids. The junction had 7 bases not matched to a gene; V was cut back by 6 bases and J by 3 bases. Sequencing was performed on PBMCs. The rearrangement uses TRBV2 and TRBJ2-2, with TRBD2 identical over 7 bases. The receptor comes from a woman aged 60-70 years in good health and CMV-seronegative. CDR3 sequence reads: CASRVGTTYTGELFF. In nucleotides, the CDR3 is TGTGCCAGCAGGGTGGGGACTACCTACACCGGGGAGCTGTTTTTT.